Presented here are 20 T cell receptor beta chains from one specimen sequenced in a study of blood T cells in healthy people across ages (dated by TCRdb to the mid-2010s). Library generation was performed with 5' RACE. Sequencing was performed on an Illumina HiSeq 2500. The second PCR ran for about 7 to 11 cycles and used a J-beta primer mix along with a sample-barcoded 5' primer. Using fastp at Q25 and MiXCR, TCRdb reprocessed the public reads and kept productive beta chains. CDR3 protein duplicates are merged, each entry listing the most common genes and DNA. The sample table lists hundreds of thousands of distinct CDR3 sequences, 55% to 70% of them with a count of one. 22% of the sample rests with the top ten. Sequences were obtained from blood. The receptors were sampled from a man younger than 45 in good health.

This clonotype was picked up a small number of times. This rearrangement joins TRBV29-1 to TRBJ2-4; D gene unclear. Between the trimmed V and J ends, which lost 7 bases and 3 bases, there was a span of 13 bases. The CDR3 runs to 13 residues. CDR1 SQVTM and CDR2 ANQGSEA come from the germline V gene. The CDR3 loop is CSALPFNKNIQYF. In DNA, the CDR3 is TGCAGCGCCCTCCCTTTTAACAAAAACATTCAGTACTTC.

The rearrangement uses TRBV12-3 or TRBV12-4 and TRBJ2-1, with 9 bases that match TRBD1. V lost 3 bases, J lost 14 bases, and 5 bases stayed unmatched. The CDR3 covers 12 residues. In DNA, the CDR3 is TGTGCCAGCAGTTTTAACCGGGACAGGGAGTTCTTC. It specifies CASSFNRDREFF.

The V and J genes are TRBV3-1 and TRBJ1-2; 8 positions match TRBD1. The CDR3 is 15 residues long. With 4 bases clipped from V and 6 bases from J, the junction kept 10 bases outside the gene matches. The germline V gene has CDR1 LGHDT and CDR2 YNNKEL (reference sequence). CDR3 DNA: TGTGCCAGCAGCCCTCGACAGGGGAATCCGCATGGCTACACCTTC. Residues: CASSPRQGNPHGYTF.

This clonotype has just a few counts. At one boundary the junction diverges from the germline segment, which might be a read error. The chain recombines TRBV5-1 with TRBJ2-1; 8 bases are shared with TRBD2. Germline V gives CDR1 SGHRS, CDR2 YFSETQ. The CDR3 is made up of 14 amino acids. For the CDR3, the DNA is TGCGCCAGCAGCTTACGGGGGGGCTACAGTGAGCAGTTCTTC. This sequence encodes CASSLRGGYSEQFF.

This clonotype has a handful of counts. The gene calls are TRBV20-1 and TRBJ2-7; 8 bases match TRBD2. V shed 0 bases and J 5 bases; nucleotides not matched to a gene: 24. The CDR3 covers 20 residues. CDR1 and CDR2 (germline): DFQATT, SNEGSKA (reference sequence). The DNA of the CDR3 is TGCAGTGCTAGAGATGTGATTGGCCCCCTTGGCGGGAGGATTCGGAACGAGCAGTACTTC. This sequence encodes CSARDVIGPLGGRIRNEQYF.

The V call is TRBV25-1, the J call TRBJ1-6; 8 bases are shared with TRBD1. CDR3 length equals 16 residues. The germline gives CDR1 MGHDK, CDR2 SYGVNS. The V and J ends lost 8 bases and 9 bases, in that order; junction bases with no gene match: 15. The CDR3 nucleotides are TGTGCCAGCTCTTTTAGCGGACAGGGTACAAGTTCACCCCTCCACTTT. Encoded protein: CASSFSGQGTSSPLHF. Looking up the rest from reference TRBV25-1 and TRBJ1-6 gives the full variable domain: EADIYQTPRYLVIGTGKKITLECSQTMGHDKMYWYQQDPGMELHLIHYSYGVNSTEKGDLSSESTVSRIRTEHFPLTLESARPSHTSQYLCASSFSGQGTSSPLHFGNGTRLTVT.

This clonotype was detected ten times or more. The J gene is TRBJ1-6, the V gene TRBV4-3; D is ambiguous. This CDR3 is 12 amino acids long. Germline V lookup: CDR1 LGHNA, CDR2 YSLEER. The V and J ends lost 4 bases and 9 bases respectively, with 7 bases between them. This chain's CDR3 is CASSLNGSPLHF. The DNA of the CDR3 is TGCGCCAGCAGCCTTAACGGTTCACCCCTCCACTTT.

This chain uses TRBV29-1 with TRBJ2-7; 10 bases are shared with TRBD1. The CDR3 runs 13 residues. CDR1 and CDR2 (germline): SQVTM, ANQGSEA. V trimming: 3 bases; J trimming: 4 bases; junction bases outside the gene matches: 3. This CDR3 reads CSVEGQGLYEQYF. The CDR3 region has the DNA TGCAGCGTTGAGGGACAGGGGTTGTACGAGCAGTACTTC.

The J gene is TRBJ1-2, the V gene TRBV6-5; D gene unclear. CDR1 and CDR2 (germline): MNHEY, SVGAGI. V shed 0 bases and J shed 7 bases, with 9 bases lying between them. The CDR3 is 13 amino acids. The CDR3 DNA follows: TGTGCCAGCAGTTACTCGACTGGGGTTGGCTACACCTTC. It encodes CASSYSTGVGYTF.

The V call is TRBV7-6, the J call TRBJ2-1; D may correspond to TRBD1 or TRBD2 (5 bases each). The V end lost 2 bases, the J end lost 5 bases, and 31 bases lay between the germline ends. This CDR3 spans 21 amino acids. The V gene's germline CDR1 is SGHVS and CDR2 FNYEAQ. CDR3 region: CASSLFVISHSWDPGNNEQFF. The DNA for the CDR3 is TGTGCCAGCAGCTTATTTGTAATTAGTCATTCTTGGGACCCGGGAAACAATGAGCAGTTCTTC.

J is TRBJ2-1 and V is TRBV18, with D hard to call. CDR1 is KGHSH and CDR2 is LQKENI in the germline V gene. Trimming stripped 3 bases from V and 13 bases from J, with 13 bases between. This CDR3 contains 12 residues. CDR3 DNA sequence: TGTGCCAGCTCACCGTATGCAGAGACCCAGTTCTTC. Translating gives CASSPYAETQFF.

The rearrangement links TRBV2 to TRBJ2-5, with a tentative D call TRBD2 (6 bases). V lost 6 bases to trimming and J lost 0 bases, with 14 bases between them. The CDR3 sequence is 15 residues long. Germline V lookup: CDR1 SNHLY, CDR2 FYNNEI. The CDR3 loop is CASRGGRAYQETQYF. Written as DNA, the CDR3 is TGTGCCAGCAGGGGGGGTCGGGCGTACCAAGAGACCCAGTACTTC.

This clonotype showed up just a few times. The CDR3 DNA follows: TGCAGTGCTAGGGATCAGGGAGACTATGGCTACACCTTC. Encoded protein: CSARDQGDYGYTF. J is TRBJ1-2 and V is TRBV20-1, with a weak D call TRBD1 (5 bases). CDR1 and CDR2 (germline): DFQATT, SNEGSKA (reference sequence). CDR3 length equals 13 residues. Trimming cost V 3 bases and J 3 bases, with 11 bases left between them.

This clonotype was counted many times. V usage is TRBV11-2 and J usage is TRBJ2-1, with D perhaps TRBD1 (5 bases). Trimming stripped 1 base from V and 6 bases from J, with 16 bases between. Germline CDR1 SGHAT, CDR2 FQNNGV. The length of the CDR3 is 16 residues. CDR3 region: CASSLVWQGGLNEQFF. The CDR3 DNA reads as TGTGCCAGCAGCTTAGTGTGGCAGGGTGGCCTCAATGAGCAGTTCTTC.

This clonotype was observed a handful of times. The chain employs TRBV6-5 and TRBJ2-6, with D uncertain. V was clipped by 8 bases and J by 2 bases, with 13 bases between them. The germline gives CDR1 MNHEY, CDR2 SVGAGI. CDR3 length equals 15 residues. CDR3 coding DNA: TGTGCCAGCCGCCCCGATCCGGCTGGGGCCAACGTCCTGACTTTC. Translating it yields CASRPDPAGANVLTF.

The chain is built from TRBV6-5 and TRBJ2-5, with D perhaps matching TRBD1 (6 bases). Per germline, CDR1 MNHEY and CDR2 SVGAGI. The CDR3 extends over 16 amino acids. V lost 0 bases to trimming and J lost 5 bases, with 16 bases between them. DNA for the CDR3: TGTGCCAGCAGTTACTCGAGGATACAGGGTGGGGAGACCCAGTACTTC. Translation: CASSYSRIQGGETQYF.

The gene calls are TRBV20-1 and TRBJ2-7, with D hard to call. TRBJ2-5 matches the DNA end more closely, so the J call is doubtful. Germline-derived CDR1 and CDR2 are DFQATT and SNEGSKA (reference sequence). CDR3 length: 12 residues. The CDR3 nucleotides are TGCAGTGCTAGAGCCGGGTCGGAGACCCAGTACTTC. It yields the protein CSARAGSETQYF.

This chain uses TRBV15 with TRBJ2-5; D not certain. Germline lookup yields CDR1 LNHNV and CDR2 YYDKDF (reference sequence). V dropped 4 bases and J dropped 2 bases, with 11 bases sitting between them. The CDR3 loop spans 14 amino acids. In DNA form, the CDR3 reads TGTGCCACCAGCATGGACGTATTTCAAGAGACCCAGTACTTC. Its translation is CATSMDVFQETQYF.

J is TRBJ1-4 and V is TRBV5-1, with D possibly matching TRBD1 (6 bases). With 5 bases removed from V and 1 base from J, the gap between germline ends came to 18 bases. This CDR3 is 17 amino acids long. Germline values: CDR1 SGHRS, CDR2 YFSETQ. This chain's CDR3 is CASSHTPPGVTNEKLFF. DNA of the CDR3: TGCGCCAGCAGTCATACCCCGCCAGGGGTAACTAATGAAAAACTGTTTTTT.

The chain carries TRBV7-9 and TRBJ2-6; D unclear. Germline lookup yields CDR1 SEHNR and CDR2 FQNEAQ (reference sequence). The CDR3 is made up of 16 amino acids. V was pared by 2 bases and J by 0 bases, with 8 bases between. For the CDR3, the DNA is TGTGCCAGCAGCTTATTAGGACCCTCTGGGGCCAACGTCCTGACTTTC. Its protein product is CASSLLGPSGANVLTF.